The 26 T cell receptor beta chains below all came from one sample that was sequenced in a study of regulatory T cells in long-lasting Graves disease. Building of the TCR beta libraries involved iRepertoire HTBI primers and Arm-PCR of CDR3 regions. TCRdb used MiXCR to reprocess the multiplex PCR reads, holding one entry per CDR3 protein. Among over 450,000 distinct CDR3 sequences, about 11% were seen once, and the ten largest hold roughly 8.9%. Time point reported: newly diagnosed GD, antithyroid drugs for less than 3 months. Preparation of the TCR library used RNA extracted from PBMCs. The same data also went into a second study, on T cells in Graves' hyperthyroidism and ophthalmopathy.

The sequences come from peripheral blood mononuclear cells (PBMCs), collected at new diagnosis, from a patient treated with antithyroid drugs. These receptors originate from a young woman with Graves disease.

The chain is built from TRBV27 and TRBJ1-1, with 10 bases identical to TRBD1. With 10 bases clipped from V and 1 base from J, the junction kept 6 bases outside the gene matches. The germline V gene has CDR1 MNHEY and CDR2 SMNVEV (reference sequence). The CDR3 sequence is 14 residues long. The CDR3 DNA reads TGTGCCACCCAGGACAGGGGGTGGAACACTGAAGCTTTCTTT. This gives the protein CATQDRGWNTEAFF.

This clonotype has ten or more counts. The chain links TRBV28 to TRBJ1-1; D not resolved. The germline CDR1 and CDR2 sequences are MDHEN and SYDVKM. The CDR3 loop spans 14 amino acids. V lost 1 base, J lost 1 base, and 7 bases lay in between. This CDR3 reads CASSLSPPNTEAFF. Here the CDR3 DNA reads TGTGCCAGCAGTTTATCCCCTCCGAACACTGAAGCTTTCTTT. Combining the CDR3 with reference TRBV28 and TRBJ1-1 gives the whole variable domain DVKVTQSSRYLVKRTGEKVFLECVQDMDHENMFWYRQDPGLGLRLIYFSYDVKMKEKGDIPEGYSVSREKKERFSLILESASTNQTSMYLCASSLSPPNTEAFFGQGTRLTVV.

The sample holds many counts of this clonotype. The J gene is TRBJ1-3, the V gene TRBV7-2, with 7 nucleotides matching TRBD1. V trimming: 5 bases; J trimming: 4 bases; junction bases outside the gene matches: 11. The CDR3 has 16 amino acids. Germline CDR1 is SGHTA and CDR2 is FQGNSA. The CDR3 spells CASSLHRGGSGNTIYF. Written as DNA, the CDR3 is TGTGCCAGCAGCCTCCACAGGGGCGGTTCGGGAAACACCATATATTTT.

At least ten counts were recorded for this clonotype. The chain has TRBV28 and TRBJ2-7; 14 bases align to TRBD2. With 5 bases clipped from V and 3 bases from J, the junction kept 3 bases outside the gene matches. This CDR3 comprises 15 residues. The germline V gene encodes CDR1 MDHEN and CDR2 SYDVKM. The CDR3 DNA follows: TGTGCCAGCAGTACGGGACTAGCGGGAGTCTACGAGCAGTACTTC. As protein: CASSTGLAGVYEQYF.

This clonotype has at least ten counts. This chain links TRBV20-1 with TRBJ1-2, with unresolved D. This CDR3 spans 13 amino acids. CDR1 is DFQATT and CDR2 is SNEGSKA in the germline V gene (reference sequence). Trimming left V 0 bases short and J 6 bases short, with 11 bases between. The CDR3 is CSARDFGGNGYTF. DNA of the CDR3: TGCAGTGCTAGAGATTTCGGTGGGAATGGCTACACCTTC.

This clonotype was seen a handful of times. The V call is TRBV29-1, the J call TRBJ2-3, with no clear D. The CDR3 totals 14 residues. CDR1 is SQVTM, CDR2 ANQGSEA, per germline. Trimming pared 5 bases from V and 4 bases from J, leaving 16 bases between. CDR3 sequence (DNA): TGCAGCGTTACGGACGGATGGTCCCCAGATACGCAGTATTTT. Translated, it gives CSVTDGWSPDTQYF.

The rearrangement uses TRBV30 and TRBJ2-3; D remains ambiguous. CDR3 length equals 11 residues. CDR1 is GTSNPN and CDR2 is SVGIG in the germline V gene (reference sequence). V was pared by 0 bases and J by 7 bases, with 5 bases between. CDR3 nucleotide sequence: TGTGCCTGGAGTGTAACGAATACGCAGTATTTT. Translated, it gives CAWSVTNTQYF. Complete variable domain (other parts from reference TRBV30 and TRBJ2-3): SQTIHQWPATLVQPVGSPLSLECTVEGTSNPNLYWYRQAAGRGLQLLFYSVGIGQISSEVPQNLSASRPQDRQFILSSKKLLLSDSGFYLCAWSVTNTQYFGPGTRLTVL.

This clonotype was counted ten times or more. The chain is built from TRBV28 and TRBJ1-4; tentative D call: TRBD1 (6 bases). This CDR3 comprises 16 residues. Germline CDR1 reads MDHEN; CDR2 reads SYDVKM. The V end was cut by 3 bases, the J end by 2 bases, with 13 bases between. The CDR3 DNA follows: TGTGCCAGCAGTTTGGCAGGGGCCATGACTAATGAAAAACTGTTTTTT. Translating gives CASSLAGAMTNEKLFF.

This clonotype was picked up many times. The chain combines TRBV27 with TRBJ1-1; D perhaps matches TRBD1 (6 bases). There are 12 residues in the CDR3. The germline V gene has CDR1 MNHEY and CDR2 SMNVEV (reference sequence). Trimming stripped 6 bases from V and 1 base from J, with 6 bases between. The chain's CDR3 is CASRTGNTEAFF. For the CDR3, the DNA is TGTGCCAGCAGGACAGGGAACACTGAAGCTTTCTTT.

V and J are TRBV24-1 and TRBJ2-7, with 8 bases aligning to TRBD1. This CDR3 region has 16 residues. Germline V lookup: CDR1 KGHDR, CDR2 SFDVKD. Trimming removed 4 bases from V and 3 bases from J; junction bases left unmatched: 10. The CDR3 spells CATSDSRDRSYYEQYF. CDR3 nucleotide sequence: TGTGCCACCAGTGACTCCCGGGACAGGTCTTACTACGAGCAGTACTTC.

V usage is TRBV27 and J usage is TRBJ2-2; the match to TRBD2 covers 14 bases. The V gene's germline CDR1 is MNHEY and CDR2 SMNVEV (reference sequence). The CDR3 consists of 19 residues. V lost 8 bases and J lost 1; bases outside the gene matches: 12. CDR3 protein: CASGLGLAGVGRNTGELFF. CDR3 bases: TGTGCCAGCGGCCTGGGACTAGCGGGAGTTGGGCGGAACACCGGGGAGCTGTTTTTT.

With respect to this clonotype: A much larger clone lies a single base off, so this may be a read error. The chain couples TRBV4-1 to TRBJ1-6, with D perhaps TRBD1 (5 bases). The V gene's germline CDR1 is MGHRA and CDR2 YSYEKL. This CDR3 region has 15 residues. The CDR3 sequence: CASSQDGRAGSPPHF. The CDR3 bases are TGCGCCAGCAGCCAAGATGGCAGGGCCGGCTCACCCCCCCACTTT.

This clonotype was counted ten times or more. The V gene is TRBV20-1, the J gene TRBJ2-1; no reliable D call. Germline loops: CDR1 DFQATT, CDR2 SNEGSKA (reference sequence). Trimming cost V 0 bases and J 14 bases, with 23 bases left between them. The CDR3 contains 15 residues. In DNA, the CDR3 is TGCAGTGCTAGAGATAGTCGCCCCCTATCGGAGAAGGAGTTCTTC. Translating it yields CSARDSRPLSEKEFF.

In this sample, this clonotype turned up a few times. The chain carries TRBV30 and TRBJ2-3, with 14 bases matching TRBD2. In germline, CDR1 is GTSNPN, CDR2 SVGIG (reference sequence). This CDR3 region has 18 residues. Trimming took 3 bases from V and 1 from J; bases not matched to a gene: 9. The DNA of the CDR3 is TGTGCCTGGAGCGGACTAGCGGGAGGAGGTCGGGGCACAGATACGCAGTATTTT. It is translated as CAWSGLAGGGRGTDTQYF. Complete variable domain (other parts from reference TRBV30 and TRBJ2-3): SQTIHQWPATLVQPVGSPLSLECTVEGTSNPNLYWYRQAAGRGLQLLFYSVGIGQISSEVPQNLSASRPQDRQFILSSKKLLLSDSGFYLCAWSGLAGGGRGTDTQYFGPGTRLTVL.

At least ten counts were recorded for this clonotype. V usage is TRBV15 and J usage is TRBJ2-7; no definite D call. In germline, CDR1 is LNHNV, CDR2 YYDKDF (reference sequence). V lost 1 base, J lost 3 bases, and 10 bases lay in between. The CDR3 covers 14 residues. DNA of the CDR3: TGTGCCACCAGCAGAGCGGGCAGCTTCTACGAGCAGTACTTC. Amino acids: CATSRAGSFYEQYF. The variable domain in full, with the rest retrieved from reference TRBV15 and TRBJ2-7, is DAMVIQNPRYQVTQFGKPVTLSCSQTLNHNVMYWYQQKSSQAPKLLFHYYDKDFNNEADTPDNFQSRRPNTSFCFLDIRSPGLGDTAMYLCATSRAGSFYEQYFGPGTRLTVT.

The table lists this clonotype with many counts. In DNA form, the CDR3 reads TGTGCCAGCAGTCCACCGGACAGGGATGGCTACACCTTC. Translating gives CASSPPDRDGYTF. This rearrangement joins TRBV12-3 or TRBV12-4 to TRBJ1-2; TRBD1 matches 8 bases. The ends lost 5 bases at V and 6 bases at J; junction bases unmatched: 5. The CDR3 contains 13 residues.

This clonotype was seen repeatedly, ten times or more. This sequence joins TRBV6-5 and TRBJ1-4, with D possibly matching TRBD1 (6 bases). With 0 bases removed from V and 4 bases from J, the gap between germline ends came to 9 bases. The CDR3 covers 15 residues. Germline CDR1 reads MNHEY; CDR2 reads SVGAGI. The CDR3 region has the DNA TGTGCCAGCAGTTACTCGCGGACAGATAATGAAAAACTGTTTTTT. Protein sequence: CASSYSRTDNEKLFF.

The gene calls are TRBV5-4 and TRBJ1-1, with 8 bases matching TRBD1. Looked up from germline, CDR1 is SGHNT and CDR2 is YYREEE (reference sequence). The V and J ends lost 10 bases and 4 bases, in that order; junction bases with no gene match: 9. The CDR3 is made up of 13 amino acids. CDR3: CAGLRGPGTEAFF. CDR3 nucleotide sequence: TGTGCCGGACTCAGGGGGCCCGGCACTGAAGCTTTCTTT.

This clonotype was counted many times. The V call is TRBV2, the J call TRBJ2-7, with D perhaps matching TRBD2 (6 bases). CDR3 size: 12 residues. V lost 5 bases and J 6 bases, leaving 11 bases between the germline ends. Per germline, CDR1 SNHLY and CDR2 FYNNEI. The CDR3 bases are TGTGCCAGCAGTAGGGACTTTCGCGAGCAGTACTTC. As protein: CASSRDFREQYF.

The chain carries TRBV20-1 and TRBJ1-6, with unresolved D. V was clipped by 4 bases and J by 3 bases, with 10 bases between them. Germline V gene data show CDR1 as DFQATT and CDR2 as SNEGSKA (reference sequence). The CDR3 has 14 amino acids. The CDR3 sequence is CSAMDGSYNSPLHF. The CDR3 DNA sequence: TGCAGTGCTATGGACGGGAGCTATAATTCACCCCTCCACTTT.

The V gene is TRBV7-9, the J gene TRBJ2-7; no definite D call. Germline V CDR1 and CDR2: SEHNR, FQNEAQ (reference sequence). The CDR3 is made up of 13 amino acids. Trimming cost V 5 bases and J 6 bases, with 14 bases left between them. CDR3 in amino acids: CASSARSVSEQYF. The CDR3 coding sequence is TGTGCCAGCAGCGCCCGCAGTGTTTCCGAGCAGTACTTC.

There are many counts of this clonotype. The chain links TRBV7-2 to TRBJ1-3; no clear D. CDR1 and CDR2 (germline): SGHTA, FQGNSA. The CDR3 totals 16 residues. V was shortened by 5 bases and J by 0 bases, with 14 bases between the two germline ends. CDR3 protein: CASSPAVGHSGNTIYF. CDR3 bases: TGTGCCAGCAGCCCTGCCGTAGGGCACTCTGGAAACACCATATATTTT. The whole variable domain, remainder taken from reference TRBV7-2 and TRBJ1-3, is GAGVSQSPSNKVTEKGKDVELRCDPISGHTALYWYRQSLGQGLEFLIYFQGNSAPDKSGLPSDRFSAERTGGSVSTLTIQRTQQEDSAVYLCASSPAVGHSGNTIYFGEGSWLTVV.

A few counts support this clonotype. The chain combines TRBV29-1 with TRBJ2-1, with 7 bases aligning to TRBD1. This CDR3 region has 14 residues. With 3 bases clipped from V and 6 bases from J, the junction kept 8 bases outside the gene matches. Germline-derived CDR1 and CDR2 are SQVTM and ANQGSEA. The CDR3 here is CSVDAGGDCNEQFF. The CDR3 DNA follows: TGCAGCGTTGACGCAGGGGGAGACTGCAATGAGCAGTTCTTC.

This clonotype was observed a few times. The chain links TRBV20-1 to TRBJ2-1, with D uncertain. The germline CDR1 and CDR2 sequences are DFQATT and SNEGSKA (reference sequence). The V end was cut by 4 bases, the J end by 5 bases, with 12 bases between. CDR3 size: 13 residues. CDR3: CSANPGRDNEQFF. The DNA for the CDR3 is TGCAGTGCTAACCCCGGCAGAGACAATGAGCAGTTCTTC.

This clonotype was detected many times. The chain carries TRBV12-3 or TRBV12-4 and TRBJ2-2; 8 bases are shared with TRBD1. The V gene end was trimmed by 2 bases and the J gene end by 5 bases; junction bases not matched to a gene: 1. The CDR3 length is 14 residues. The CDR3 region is CASSLQGATGELFF. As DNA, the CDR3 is TGTGCCAGCAGTTTACAGGGGGCAACCGGGGAGCTGTTTTTT.

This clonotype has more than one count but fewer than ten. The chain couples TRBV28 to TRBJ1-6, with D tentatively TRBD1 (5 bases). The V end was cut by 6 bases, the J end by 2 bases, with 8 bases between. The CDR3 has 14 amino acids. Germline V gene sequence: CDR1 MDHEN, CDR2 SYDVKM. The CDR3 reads CASRGVAYNSPLHF. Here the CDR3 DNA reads TGTGCCAGCAGAGGGGTAGCCTATAATTCACCCCTCCACTTT.